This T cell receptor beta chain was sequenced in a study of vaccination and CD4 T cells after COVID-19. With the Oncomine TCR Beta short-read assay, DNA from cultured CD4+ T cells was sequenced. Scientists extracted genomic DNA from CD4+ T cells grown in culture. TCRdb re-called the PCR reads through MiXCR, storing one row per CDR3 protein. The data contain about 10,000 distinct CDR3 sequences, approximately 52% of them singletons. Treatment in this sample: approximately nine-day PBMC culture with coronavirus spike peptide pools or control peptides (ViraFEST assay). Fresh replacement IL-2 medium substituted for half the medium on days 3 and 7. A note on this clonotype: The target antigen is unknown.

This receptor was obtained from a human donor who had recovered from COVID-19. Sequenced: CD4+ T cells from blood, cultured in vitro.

CDR3 residues: CASSLVSLGYSNQPQHF. The DNA of the CDR3 is TGTGCCAGCAGTTTAGTAAGTCTGGGATATAGCAATCAGCCCCAGCATTTT. The V gene is TRBV12-3 or TRBV12-4, the J gene TRBJ1-5; D call uncertain. CDR3 length equals 17 residues. Between the trimmed V and J ends, which lost 1 base and 0 bases, there was a span of 13 bases.